Shown below are 12 T cell receptor beta chains from a single sample sequenced in a study of CD8 T cells in ankylosing spondylitis. Whole-study findings and limits: Seemingly characteristic of ankylosing spondylitis blood was a TCR beta motif consisting of about 8 highly homologous variants.

No antigen has been assigned to these receptors. TCRdb redid the calling of the 5' RACE reads with MiXCR, one entry per CDR3 protein. The data show under 550,000 distinct CDR3 sequences, with roughly 26% seen just once and roughly 0.9% held by the top ten. The sample consisted of blood, either unsorted or a sorted T cell fraction (not recorded which). These receptors originate from a male donor with ankylosing spondylitis.

The CDR3 sequence: CASRRRESNQPQHF. The DNA of the CDR3 is TGTGCCAGCAGGCGTAGGGAGAGCAATCAGCCCCAGCATTTT. V is TRBV12-3 or TRBV12-4 and J is TRBJ1-5; unclear D gene. Trimming removed 6 bases from V and 1 base from J, with 10 bases in between. The CDR3 is 14 residues long.

In its sample, this clonotype was seen a few times. The V and J genes are TRBV25-1 and TRBJ2-6, with D perhaps matching TRBD2 (5 bases). Germline CDR1 is MGHDK and CDR2 is SYGVNS. Trimming removed 4 bases from V and 0 bases from J, with 19 bases in between. This CDR3 comprises 19 residues. Written as DNA, the CDR3 is TGTGCCAGCAGTGCCTCCTGGACGGAGGTCGTCTCTGGGGCCAACGTCCTGACTTTC. It is translated as CASSASWTEVVSGANVLTF.

The rearrangement uses TRBV7-2 and TRBJ2-5; D gene ambiguous. The ends were cut back, 8 bases at V and 2 bases at J, with 6 bases in the middle. This CDR3 spans 11 amino acids. Germline-derived CDR1 and CDR2 are SGHTA and FQGNSA. Written as DNA, the CDR3 is TGTGCCAGCGTTAGACAAGAGACCCAGTACTTC. Translating gives CASVRQETQYF.

This clonotype has a handful of counts. The V call is TRBV5-6, the J call TRBJ1-1, with D perhaps TRBD1 (6 bases). The CDR3 length is 17 residues. The germline gives CDR1 SGHDT, CDR2 YYEEEE. V lost 4 bases and J lost 5, with 24 bases in between. The CDR3: CASSPLTGGGGRTEAFF. The CDR3 DNA follows: TGTGCCAGCAGCCCCCTAACGGGGGGCGGGGGTCGGACTGAAGCTTTCTTT.

This chain connects TRBV5-1 to TRBJ1-1, with TRBD1 as a possible D gene (5 bases). V lost 5 bases and J 5 bases, leaving 22 bases between the germline ends. This CDR3 region has 16 residues. CDR1 is SGHRS, CDR2 YFSETQ, per germline. The CDR3 loop reads CASRPGTASGQTEAFF. In nucleotides, the CDR3 is TGCGCCAGCAGACCCGGGACGGCCTCCGGCCAGACTGAAGCTTTCTTT.

This clonotype was observed at least ten times. The chain employs TRBV24-1 and TRBJ2-2; D is undetermined. This CDR3 spans 13 amino acids. V dropped 5 bases and J dropped 4 bases, with 7 bases sitting between them. Looked up from germline, CDR1 is KGHDR and CDR2 is SFDVKD. This chain's CDR3 is CATSVIPTGELFF. The CDR3 nucleotides are TGTGCCACCAGTGTTATACCCACCGGGGAGCTGTTTTTT.

J is TRBJ2-6 and V is TRBV29-1; D gene uncertain. V dropped 7 bases and J dropped 2 bases, with 12 bases sitting between them. The germline V gene has CDR1 SQVTM and CDR2 ANQGSEA. The CDR3 contains 14 residues. CDR3 sequence reads: CSAAAVPGANVLTF. CDR3 nucleotides: TGCAGCGCCGCCGCCGTTCCTGGGGCCAACGTCCTGACTTTC.

This clonotype appeared many times. The chain carries TRBV6-1 and TRBJ2-2; tentatively, D is TRBD2 (5 bases). The CDR3 extends over 16 amino acids. The ends were cut back, 6 bases at V and 3 bases at J, with 17 bases in the middle. Germline-derived CDR1 and CDR2 are MNHNS and SASEGT. The CDR3: CASSQSPSGDTGELFF. The DNA of the CDR3 is TGTGCCAGCAGCCAAAGCCCCTCCGGGGACACCGGGGAGCTGTTTTTT.

This clonotype was detected a few times. The rearrangement links TRBV11-1 to TRBJ2-7; 7 bases fit TRBD2. This CDR3 is built from 18 residues. The V segment lost 5 bases and the J segment 0 bases; nucleotides outside the gene matches: 16. CDR1 is SGHAT and CDR2 is FQDESV in the germline V gene (reference sequence). The DNA for the CDR3 is TGTGCCAGCAGCCCCGGGTCGGCTAGCGGATATAGCTCCTACGAGCAGTACTTC. Residues: CASSPGSASGYSSYEQYF.

This clonotype appeared a few times. V gene TRBV10-3 combines with J gene TRBJ2-2, with 8 bases matching TRBD1. From germline, CDR1 is ENHRY and CDR2 SYGVKD. This CDR3 spans 14 amino acids. Trimming removed 6 bases from V and 6 bases from J; junction bases left unmatched: 6. The CDR3 nucleotides are TGTGCCATCAGGGAAGGACAGGGTGCCGGGGAGCTGTTTTTT. Protein sequence: CAIREGQGAGELFF.

This clonotype was detected many times. The rearrangement uses TRBV20-1 and TRBJ1-3; D uncertain. CDR1 and CDR2 from the germline V gene are DFQATT and SNEGSKA (reference sequence). V was cut by 6 bases and J by 0 bases, with 9 bases left in between. The CDR3 is 13 residues long. The CDR3 DNA reads as TGCAGTGCCGGTAGAGGCTCTGGAAACACCATATATTTT. As protein: CSAGRGSGNTIYF.

This chain joins TRBV29-1 and TRBJ1-1; D is undetermined. This CDR3 contains 13 residues. Between the trimmed V and J ends, which lost 8 bases and 2 bases, there was a span of 15 bases. Per germline, CDR1 SQVTM and CDR2 ANQGSEA. CDR3 bases: TGCAGCTTTTGGGAGGGTTTAAACACTGAAGCTTTCTTT. Protein sequence: CSFWEGLNTEAFF.